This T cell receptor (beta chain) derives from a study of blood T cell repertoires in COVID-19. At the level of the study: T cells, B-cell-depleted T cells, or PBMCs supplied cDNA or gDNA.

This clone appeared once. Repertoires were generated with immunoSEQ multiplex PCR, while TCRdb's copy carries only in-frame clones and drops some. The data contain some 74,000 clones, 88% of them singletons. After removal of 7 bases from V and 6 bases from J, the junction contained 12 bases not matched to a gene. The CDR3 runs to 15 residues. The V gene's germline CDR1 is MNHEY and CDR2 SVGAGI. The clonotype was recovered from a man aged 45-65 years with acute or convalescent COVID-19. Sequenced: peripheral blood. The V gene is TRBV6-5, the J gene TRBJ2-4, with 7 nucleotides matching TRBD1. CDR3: CASTTRQGVGNIQYF. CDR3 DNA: TGTGCCAGCACCACCAGACAGGGCGTCGGAAACATTCAGTACTTC.